A single sample gave rise to the 21 T cell receptor beta chains below, sequenced in a study of shared clonotypes between healthy human individuals. Repertoires were generated with immunoSEQ multiplex PCR, while TCRdb's copy carries only in-frame clones and drops some. The sample has just over 2,000,000 clones, roughly 94% seen once. The sample consisted of naive CD4+ T cells sorted from blood. Subset: CD45RA+ positively selected. The receptor set was obtained from a man between 18 and 29 years old in good health.

The rearrangement joins TRBV5-6 to TRBJ2-3; tentatively, D is TRBD1 (6 bases). Germline CDR1 SGHDT, CDR2 YYEEEE. The CDR3 runs 13 residues. V was cut by 6 bases and J by 5 bases, with 13 bases left in between. Here the CDR3 DNA reads TGTGCCAGCACCTTACAGGGTAAAGATACGCAGTATTTT. Translation gives CASTLQGKDTQYF.

This chain connects TRBV29-1 to TRBJ2-1; TRBD1 is a possible D gene (5 bases). Germline V CDR1 and CDR2: SQVTM, ANQGSEA. CDR3 length: 14 residues. Trimming took off 2 bases at V and 3 bases at J, with 11 bases between the two ends. The CDR3 DNA follows: TGCAGCGTTGAATGGCCAGGGAACTACAATGAGCAGTTCTTC. Residues: CSVEWPGNYNEQFF.

This clone was counted a single time. The J gene is TRBJ1-5, the V gene TRBV30; 10 nucleotides agree with TRBD1. In germline, CDR1 is GTSNPN, CDR2 SVGIG (reference sequence). The CDR3 has 13 amino acids. V was clipped by 6 bases and J by 4 bases; unmatched bases: 3. The CDR3 loop is CACTGQGNQPQHF. CDR3 sequence (DNA): TGTGCCTGCACGGGACAGGGGAATCAGCCCCAGCATTTT.

The chain uses TRBV6-5 and TRBJ1-2, with D possibly matching TRBD1 (6 bases). The V gene lost 3 bases and the J gene lost 3 bases, with 8 bases spanning the gap. Germline V gene sequence: CDR1 MNHEY, CDR2 SVGAGI. The CDR3 has 13 amino acids. CDR3 nucleotides: TGTGCCAGCAGTTATGGGGGGCACTATGGCTACACCTTC. Protein product: CASSYGGHYGYTF.

This clone came up once. V is TRBV6-1 and J is TRBJ1-4, with a possible D match to TRBD1 (5 bases). The germline gives CDR1 MNHNS, CDR2 SASEGT. V lost 3 bases and J 3 bases, leaving 11 bases between the germline ends. The CDR3 runs 15 residues. The CDR3 is CASSEWAGSNEKLFF. The CDR3 DNA is TGTGCCAGCAGTGAGTGGGCAGGGTCTAATGAAAAACTGTTTTTT.

The chain combines TRBV6-1 with TRBJ2-1, with D uncertain. This CDR3 region has 12 residues. V shed 0 bases and J shed 8 bases, with 5 bases lying between them. Germline V gives CDR1 MNHNS, CDR2 SASEGT. CDR3 protein: CASSEAGYEQFF. The CDR3 DNA sequence: TGTGCCAGCAGTGAAGCAGGGTATGAGCAGTTCTTC.

The chain has TRBV9 and TRBJ1-1; D possibly corresponds to TRBD1 (6 bases). V lost 6 bases and J 4 bases, leaving 16 bases between the germline ends. The CDR3 has 14 amino acids. CDR1 is SGDLS, CDR2 YYNGEE, per germline. CDR3 sequence: CASTQGLVRTEAFF. The CDR3 DNA reads TGTGCCAGCACACAGGGCCTGGTGCGCACTGAAGCTTTCTTT.

The chain carries TRBV2 and TRBJ2-2, with 7 bases that match TRBD1. After removal of 6 bases from V and 4 bases from J, the junction contained 2 bases not matched to a gene. The germline V gene has CDR1 SNHLY and CDR2 FYNNEI. This CDR3 contains 13 residues. CDR3 DNA sequence: TGTGCCAGCAGAGACAGGGCCACCGGGGAGCTGTTTTTT. Residues: CASRDRATGELFF. Full variable domain (rest looked up from reference TRBV2 and TRBJ2-2): EPEVTQTPSHQVTQMGQEVILRCVPISNHLYFYWYRQILGQKVEFLVSFYNNEISEKSEIFDDQFSVERPDGSNFTLKIRSTKLEDSAMYFCASRDRATGELFFGEGSRLTVL.

The rearrangement uses TRBV25-1 and TRBJ1-4, with D possibly being TRBD1 (6 bases). This CDR3 spans 15 amino acids. Trimming left V 6 bases short and J 6 bases short, with 17 bases between. CDR1 MGHDK and CDR2 SYGVNS come from the germline V gene. Written as DNA, the CDR3 is TGTGCCAGCAGGGAACTCGGGGGGGCGGATGAAAAACTGTTTTTT. Amino acids: CASRELGGADEKLFF.

The chain couples TRBV5-1 to TRBJ2-4; D gene unclear. Germline-derived CDR1 and CDR2 are SGHRS and YFSETQ. The CDR3 covers 14 residues. V was clipped by 5 bases and J by 0 bases, with 9 bases between them. The CDR3 nucleotides read TGCGCCAGCAGGGGCACCACAGCCAAAAACATTCAGTACTTC. As protein: CASRGTTAKNIQYF.

The chain is built from TRBV5-1 and TRBJ1-3; no clear D gene. This CDR3 contains 15 residues. Germline V gene lookup returns CDR1 SGHRS and CDR2 YFSETQ. Trimming cost V 0 bases and J 3 bases, with 10 bases left between them. CDR3 nucleotide sequence: TGCGCCAGCAGCTTGGGTATGGGAGGTGGAAACACCATATATTTT. Its translation: CASSLGMGGGNTIYF.

The CDR3 nucleotides read TGTGCCAGCATCTTGCTGGGAGAGACCCAGTACTTC. Translated: CASILLGETQYF. The chain uses TRBV2 and TRBJ2-5; no reliable D call. The CDR3 is 12 amino acids. Between the trimmed V and J ends, which lost 7 bases and 4 bases, there was a span of 10 bases. Germline assignment: CDR1 SNHLY and CDR2 FYNNEI.

This rearrangement joins TRBV5-1 to TRBJ1-2; tentative D call: TRBD1 (6 bases). The V end was cut by 4 bases, the J end by 5 bases, with 15 bases between. This CDR3 contains 14 residues. From germline, CDR1 is SGHRS and CDR2 YFSETQ. The CDR3 is CASSQAQDSYGYTF. The DNA of the CDR3 is TGCGCCAGCAGCCAGGCTCAGGACAGTTATGGCTACACCTTC.

The V call is TRBV29-1, the J call TRBJ2-1; D tentatively reads TRBD1 or TRBD2 (6 bases each). Per germline, CDR1 SQVTM and CDR2 ANQGSEA. Trimming left V 4 bases short and J 1 base short, with 17 bases between. This CDR3 region has 16 residues. CDR3 residues: CSVAPVQGGSYNEQFF. The CDR3 bases are TGCAGCGTTGCTCCTGTTCAAGGGGGGTCCTACAATGAGCAGTTCTTC.

The rearrangement joins TRBV28 to TRBJ1-4, with TRBD1 matching over 7 bases. The CDR3 covers 12 residues. V was pared by 3 bases and J by 12 bases, with 4 bases of the junction left unmatched. Looked up from germline, CDR1 is MDHEN and CDR2 is SYDVKM. In DNA form, the CDR3 reads TGTGCCAGCAGTTTCCGACAGGGTGAACTGTTTTTT. Translated: CASSFRQGELFF.

This clone was counted once. V is TRBV28 and J is TRBJ1-2; 7 bases are a match to TRBD1. After removal of 4 bases from V and 2 bases from J, the junction contained 7 bases not matched to a gene. The length of the CDR3 is 15 residues. Germline V gives CDR1 MDHEN, CDR2 SYDVKM. CDR3 region: CASSSTGAENYGYTF. CDR3 nucleotide sequence: TGTGCCAGCAGTTCAACAGGGGCAGAAAACTATGGCTACACCTTC.

The chain joins TRBV6-5 to TRBJ1-6; 10 nucleotides match TRBD1. The CDR3 covers 15 residues. The germline V gene has CDR1 MNHEY and CDR2 SVGAGI. V gave up 6 bases and J gave up 10 bases; unmatched junction bases: 9. The DNA of the CDR3 is TGTGCCAGCAGGGCCGGGACAGGGGAGGGGTCACCCCTCCACTTT. Translating it yields CASRAGTGEGSPLHF.

This clone appeared once. The chain employs TRBV12-5 and TRBJ2-2; TRBD1 aligns across 8 bases. The CDR3 length is 15 residues. V shed 6 bases, J shed 4 bases, and the junction held 7 bases outside the gene matches. Germline CDR1 reads LGHNT; CDR2 reads FRNRAP. The CDR3 bases are TGTGCTAGTGGAAAGACAGGGGAAGGCACCGGGGAGCTGTTTTTT. Its translation: CASGKTGEGTGELFF.

This clone is a singleton in its sample. The J gene is TRBJ2-7, the V gene TRBV28; maybe TRBD2 (5 bases). The CDR3 is made up of 14 amino acids. Trimming took off 6 bases at V and 3 bases at J, with 15 bases between the two ends. Germline CDR1 is MDHEN and CDR2 is SYDVKM. The CDR3 region is CASRGPGVRYEQYF. DNA of the CDR3: TGTGCCAGCAGGGGCCCCGGGGTACGCTACGAGCAGTACTTC.

CDR3 in amino acids: CASSVAGAAYNEQFF. The CDR3 DNA reads as TGTGCCAGCAGCGTAGCGGGAGCGGCCTACAATGAGCAGTTCTTC. The chain couples TRBV9 to TRBJ2-1, with D maybe TRBD2 (6 bases). This CDR3 comprises 15 residues. Germline lookup yields CDR1 SGDLS and CDR2 YYNGEE. V was clipped by 0 bases and J by 2 bases, with 9 bases between them.

This clone was picked up one time. The rearrangement links TRBV6-6 to TRBJ1-3; TRBD1 might be the D (6 bases). Germline V gene lookup returns CDR1 MNHNY and CDR2 SVGAGI (reference sequence). V was cut by 2 bases and J by 0 bases, with 8 bases left in between. The CDR3 sequence is 15 residues long. CDR3: CASSYQGSSGNTIYF. The DNA of the CDR3 is TGTGCCAGCAGTTACCAGGGGAGCTCTGGAAACACCATATATTTT.